Following are 6 T cell receptor beta chains from one sample sequenced in a study of blood T cell repertoires in COVID-19. Profiling relied on immunoSEQ multiplex PCR, and the TCRdb table lists in-frame clones only, not all of them. Counted here are a few hundred thousand clones, around 90% occurring once; the ten biggest clones make up about 2%. The sequenced material came from peripheral blood. The receptors derive from a man aged 18 to 35 with active or convalescent COVID-19.

The rearrangement uses TRBV4-1 and TRBJ2-3; no firm D call. This CDR3 is built from 16 residues. CDR1 and CDR2 from the germline V gene are MGHRA and YSYEKL. Between the trimmed V and J ends, which lost 0 bases and 0 bases, there was a span of 10 bases. CDR3 in amino acids: CASSQEGFRSTDTQYF. The CDR3 DNA follows: TGCGCCAGCAGCCAAGAGGGTTTCAGGAGCACAGATACGCAGTATTTT.

V and J are TRBV5-5 and TRBJ1-2; possible D gene TRBD1, 5 bases. The CDR3 is 14 residues long. The germline gives CDR1 SGHKS, CDR2 YYEKEE (reference sequence). The ends were cut back, 0 bases at V and 6 bases at J, with 12 bases in the middle. CDR3 loop: CASSLEGLINGYTF. CDR3 nucleotides: TGTGCCAGCAGCTTGGAGGGGCTTATCAATGGCTACACCTTC.

This chain uses TRBV5-4 with TRBJ1-5, with a weak D call TRBD1 (5 bases). V gave up 1 base and J gave up 4 bases, with 9 bases separating them. The CDR3 contains 14 residues. In germline, CDR1 is SGHNT, CDR2 YYREEE (reference sequence). The CDR3 region has the DNA TGTGCCAGCAGCTTGTGGGGGGGGAATCAGCCCCAGCATTTT. Its protein is CASSLWGGNQPQHF. The variable domain in full, completed from reference TRBV5-4 and TRBJ1-5, reads ETGVTQSPTHLIKTRGQQVTLRCSSQSGHNTVSWYQQALGQGPQFIFQYYREEENGRGNFPPRFSGLQFPNYSSELNVNALELDDSALYLCASSLWGGNQPQHFGDGTRLSIL.

The chain is built from TRBV2 and TRBJ1-6; no reliable D call. V lost 6 bases, J lost 10 bases, and 19 bases lay in between. The CDR3 has 15 amino acids. Germline V gene sequence: CDR1 SNHLY, CDR2 FYNNEI. The CDR3 sequence is CASSLRQGPSSPLHF. Written as DNA, the CDR3 is TGTGCCAGCAGCCTCCGACAAGGCCCATCCTCACCCCTCCACTTT.

This chain uses TRBV12-3 or TRBV12-4 with TRBJ2-3, with unresolved D. The CDR3 loop spans 13 amino acids. Trimming took 3 bases from V and 6 from J, leaving 10 bases between them. CDR3 sequence: CASSFSKSDTQYF. The CDR3 bases are TGTGCCAGCAGTTTTAGCAAATCGGATACGCAGTATTTT.

The rearrangement uses TRBV10-1 and TRBJ2-3, with D possibly TRBD1 on 6 matching bases. Germline CDR1 is WNHNN and CDR2 is SYGVQD (reference sequence). There are 14 residues in the CDR3. Trimming pared 10 bases from V and 4 bases from J, leaving 18 bases between. CDR3 in amino acids: CANPAGVVPDTQYF. The CDR3 bases are TGCGCCAACCCGGCAGGGGTTGTTCCAGATACGCAGTATTTT.